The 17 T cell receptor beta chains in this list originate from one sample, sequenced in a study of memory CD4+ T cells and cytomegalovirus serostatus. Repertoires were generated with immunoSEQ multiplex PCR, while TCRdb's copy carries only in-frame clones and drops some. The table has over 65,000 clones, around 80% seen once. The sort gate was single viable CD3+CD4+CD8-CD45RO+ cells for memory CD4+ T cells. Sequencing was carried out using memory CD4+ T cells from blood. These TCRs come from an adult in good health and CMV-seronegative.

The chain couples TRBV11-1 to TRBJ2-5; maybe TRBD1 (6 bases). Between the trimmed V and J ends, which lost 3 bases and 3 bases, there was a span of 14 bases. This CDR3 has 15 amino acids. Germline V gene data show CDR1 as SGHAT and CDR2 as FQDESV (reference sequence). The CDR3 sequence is CASSLGPAGEETQYF. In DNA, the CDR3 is TGTGCCAGCAGCTTGGGTCCGGCAGGGGAAGAGACCCAGTACTTC.

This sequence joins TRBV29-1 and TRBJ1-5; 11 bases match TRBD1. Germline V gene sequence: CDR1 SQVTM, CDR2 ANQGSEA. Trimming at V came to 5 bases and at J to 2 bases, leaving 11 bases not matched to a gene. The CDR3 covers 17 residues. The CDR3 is CSVSGTGGVVGNQPQHF. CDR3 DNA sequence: TGCAGCGTTTCCGGGACAGGGGGAGTGGTGGGCAATCAGCCCCAGCATTTT.

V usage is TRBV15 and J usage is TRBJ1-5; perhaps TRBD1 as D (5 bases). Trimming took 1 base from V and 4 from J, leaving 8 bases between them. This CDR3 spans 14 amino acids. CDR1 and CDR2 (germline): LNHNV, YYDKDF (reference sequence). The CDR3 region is CATSRGGGNQPQHF. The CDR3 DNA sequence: TGTGCCACCAGCAGAGGTGGGGGGAATCAGCCCCAGCATTTT.

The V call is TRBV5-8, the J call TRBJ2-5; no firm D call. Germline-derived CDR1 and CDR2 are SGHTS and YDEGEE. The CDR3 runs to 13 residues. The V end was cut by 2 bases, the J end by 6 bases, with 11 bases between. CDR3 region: CASSFSEMKTQYF. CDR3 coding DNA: TGTGCCAGCAGCTTCAGCGAGATGAAGACCCAGTACTTC.

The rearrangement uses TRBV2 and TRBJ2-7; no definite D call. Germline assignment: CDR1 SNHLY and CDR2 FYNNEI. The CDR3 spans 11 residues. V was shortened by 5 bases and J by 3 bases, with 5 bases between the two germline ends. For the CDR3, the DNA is TGTGCCAGCAGTTCCCTCTACGAGCAGTACTTC. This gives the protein CASSSLYEQYF.

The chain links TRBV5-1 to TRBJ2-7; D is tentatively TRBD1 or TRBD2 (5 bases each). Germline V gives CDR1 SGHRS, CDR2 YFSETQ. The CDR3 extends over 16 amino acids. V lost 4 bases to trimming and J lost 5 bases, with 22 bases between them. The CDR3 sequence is CASSLTGAMTVHEQYF. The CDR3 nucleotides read TGCGCCAGCAGCCTAACCGGGGCCATGACCGTCCACGAGCAGTACTTC.

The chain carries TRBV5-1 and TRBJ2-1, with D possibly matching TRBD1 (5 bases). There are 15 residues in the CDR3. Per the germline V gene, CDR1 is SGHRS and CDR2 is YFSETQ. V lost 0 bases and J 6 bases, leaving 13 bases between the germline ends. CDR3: CASSLAPGLGNEQFF. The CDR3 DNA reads TGCGCCAGCAGCTTGGCCCCAGGGTTGGGCAATGAGCAGTTCTTC.

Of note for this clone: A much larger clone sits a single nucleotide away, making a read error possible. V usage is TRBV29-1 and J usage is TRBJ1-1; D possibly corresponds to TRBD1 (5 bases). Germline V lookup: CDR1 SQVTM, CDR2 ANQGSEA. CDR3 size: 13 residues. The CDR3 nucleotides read TGCAGCGTTGAAATGCACAGGAACACTGGAGCTTTCTTT. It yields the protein CSVEMHRNTGAFF.

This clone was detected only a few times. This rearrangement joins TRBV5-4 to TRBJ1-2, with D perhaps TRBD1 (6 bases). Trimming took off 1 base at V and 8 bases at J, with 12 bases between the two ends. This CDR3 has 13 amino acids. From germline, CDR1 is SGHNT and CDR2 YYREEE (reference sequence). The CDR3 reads CASSLTQGPGYTF. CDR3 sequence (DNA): TGTGCCAGCAGCTTGACACAGGGACCCGGCTACACCTTC.

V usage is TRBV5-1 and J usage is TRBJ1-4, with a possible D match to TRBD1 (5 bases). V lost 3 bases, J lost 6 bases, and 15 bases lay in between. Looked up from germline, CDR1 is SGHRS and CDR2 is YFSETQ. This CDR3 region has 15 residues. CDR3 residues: CASSWTGVGDEKLFF. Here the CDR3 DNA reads TGCGCCAGCAGCTGGACGGGCGTGGGGGATGAAAAACTGTTTTTT. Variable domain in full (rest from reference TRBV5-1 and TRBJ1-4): KAGVTQTPRYLIKTRGQQVTLSCSPISGHRSVSWYQQTPGQGLQFLFEYFSETQRNKGNFPGRFSGRQFSNSRSEMNVSTLELGDSALYLCASSWTGVGDEKLFFGSGTQLSVL.

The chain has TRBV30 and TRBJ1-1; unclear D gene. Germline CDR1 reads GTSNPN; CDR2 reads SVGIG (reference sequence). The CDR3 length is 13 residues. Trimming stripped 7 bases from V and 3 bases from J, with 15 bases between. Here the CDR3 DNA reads TGTGCCTCAACATCGCCCGGGGACACTGAAGCTTTCTTT. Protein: CASTSPGDTEAFF.

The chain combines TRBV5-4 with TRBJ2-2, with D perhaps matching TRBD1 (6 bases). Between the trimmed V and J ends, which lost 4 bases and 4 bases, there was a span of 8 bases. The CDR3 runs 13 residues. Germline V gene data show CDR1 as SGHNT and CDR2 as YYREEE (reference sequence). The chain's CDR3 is CASSQGTTGELFF. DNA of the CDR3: TGTGCCAGCAGCCAGGGGACCACCGGGGAGCTGTTTTTT. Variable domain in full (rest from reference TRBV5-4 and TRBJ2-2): ETGVTQSPTHLIKTRGQQVTLRCSSQSGHNTVSWYQQALGQGPQFIFQYYREEENGRGNFPPRFSGLQFPNYSSELNVNALELDDSALYLCASSQGTTGELFFGEGSRLTVL.

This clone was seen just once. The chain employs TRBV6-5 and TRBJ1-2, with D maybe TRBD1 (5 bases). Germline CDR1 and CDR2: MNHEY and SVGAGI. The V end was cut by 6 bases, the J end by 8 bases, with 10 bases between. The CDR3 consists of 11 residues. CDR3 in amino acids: CASRGVGGYTF. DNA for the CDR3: TGTGCCAGCAGAGGGGTTGGCGGCTACACCTTC.

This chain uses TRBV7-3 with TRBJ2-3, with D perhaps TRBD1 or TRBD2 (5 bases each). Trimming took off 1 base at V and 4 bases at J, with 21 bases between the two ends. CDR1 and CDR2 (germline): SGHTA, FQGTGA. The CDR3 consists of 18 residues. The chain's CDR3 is CASSLKTAGAGSSDTQYF. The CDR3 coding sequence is TGTGCCAGCAGCTTAAAAACCGCCGGGGCCGGCTCCTCAGATACGCAGTATTTT.

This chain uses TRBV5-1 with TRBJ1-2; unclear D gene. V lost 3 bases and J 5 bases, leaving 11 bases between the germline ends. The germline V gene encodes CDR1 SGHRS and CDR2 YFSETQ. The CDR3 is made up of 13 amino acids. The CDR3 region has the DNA TGCGCCAGCAGCTCAGACACAGATTATGGCTACACCTTC. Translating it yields CASSSDTDYGYTF.

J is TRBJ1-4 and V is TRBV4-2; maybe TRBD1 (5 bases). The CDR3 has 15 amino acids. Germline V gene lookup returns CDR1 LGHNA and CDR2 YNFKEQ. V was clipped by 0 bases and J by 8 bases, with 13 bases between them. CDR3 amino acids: CASSQEGTEEEKLFF. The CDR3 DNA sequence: TGTGCCAGCAGCCAAGAGGGGACTGAGGAGGAAAAACTGTTTTTT.

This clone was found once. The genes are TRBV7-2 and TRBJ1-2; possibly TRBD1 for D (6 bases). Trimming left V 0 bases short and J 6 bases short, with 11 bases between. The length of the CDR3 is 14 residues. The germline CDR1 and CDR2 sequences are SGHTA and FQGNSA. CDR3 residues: CASSLAGQGHGYTF. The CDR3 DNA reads TGTGCCAGCAGCTTAGCGGGCCAGGGGCATGGCTACACCTTC.